The T cell receptor (beta chain) under discussion was sequenced for a study of OX40 agonist ivuxolimab in advanced cancers. The CDR3 spans 15 residues. Trimming cost V 4 bases and J 8 bases; bases outside gene matches: 11. Germline CDR1 and CDR2: SQVTM and ANQGSEA. TCRdb's table, derived via immunoSEQ multiplex PCR, lists solely in-frame clones and lacks some. The table shows about 42,000 clones, with around four fifths occurring only once. Patients with a history of autoimmune disease or on systemic immunosuppression were excluded. The chain has TRBV29-1 and TRBJ2-1, with 10 bases aligning to TRBD2. The source material was CD4+ or CD8+ T cells sorted from blood, sampled in a trial of the OX40 agonist ivuxolimab. The receptor's source is an adult with an advanced solid tumor such as melanoma, head and neck, liver or kidney cancer. The DNA of the CDR3 is TGCAGCGTTGGGGGATCTAGCGGGAGTGTAGATGAGCAGTTCTTC. Residues: CSVGGSSGSVDEQFF.